Presented here are 22 T cell receptor beta chains from one specimen sequenced in a study of spatial heterogeneity in lung cancer. Noted time point: sample taken at primary tumor resection. From tumor, nontumor lung or frozen PBMC, whole RNA was taken unsorted for sequencing. Each CDR3 protein is one row after TCRdb ran MiXCR on the 5' RACE reads. The sample carries approximately 90,000 distinct CDR3 sequences, approximately 8.5% recorded once. The source material was PBMCs, sampled at surgery. Receptor source: a male donor with early-stage non-small cell lung cancer.

This clonotype was counted many times. V usage is TRBV3-1 and J usage is TRBJ2-7; D unresolved. Between the trimmed V and J ends, which lost 1 base and 2 bases, there was a span of 6 bases. The CDR3 is 13 amino acids. Germline V gene sequence: CDR1 LGHDT, CDR2 YNNKEL (reference sequence). Here the CDR3 reads CASSQVLPYEQYF. The CDR3, as DNA: TGTGCCAGCAGCCAAGTCTTACCCTACGAGCAGTACTTC.

This clonotype was picked up a small number of times. This sequence joins TRBV6-2 or TRBV6-3 and TRBJ2-1, with TRBD2 matching 13 bases. With V trimmed by 2 bases and J by 5 bases, 15 bases remained unmatched. CDR1 and CDR2 (germline): MNHEY, SVGEGT. The CDR3 covers 20 residues. Here the CDR3 reads CASSYRPRTSGGRKNNEQFF. The DNA of the CDR3 is TGTGCCAGCAGTTACCGACCAAGGACTAGCGGGGGCCGGAAAAACAATGAGCAGTTCTTC.

This clonotype was seen only a few times. The chain recombines TRBV3-1 with TRBJ2-1; 8 bases fit TRBD2. This CDR3 contains 15 residues. Germline-derived CDR1 and CDR2 are LGHDT and YNNKEL (reference sequence). The trim removed 6 bases at V and 1 base at J, leaving 5 bases unmatched. The CDR3 DNA reads as TGTGCCAGCAGTCCAAGCGGGAGATCCTACAATGAGCAGTTCTTC. Its translation: CASSPSGRSYNEQFF.

This clonotype was detected only a few times. The V and J genes are TRBV23-1 and TRBJ2-7, with 7 bases that match TRBD1. TRBV23-1 is sorted into the ORF group, with uncertain function. CDR3 length: 16 amino acids. V shed 3 bases, J shed 5 bases, and the junction held 13 bases outside the gene matches. As DNA, the CDR3 is TGCGCCAGCAGTCAGCCCACAGGGGTGAACCGCGACGAGCAGTACTTC. It specifies CASSQPTGVNRDEQYF.

The chain uses TRBV29-1 and TRBJ2-3; D gene ambiguous. V lost 2 bases and J lost 2, with 5 bases in between. Germline V gene sequence: CDR1 SQVTM, CDR2 ANQGSEA. This CDR3 has 12 residues. Written as DNA, the CDR3 is TGCAGCGTTGAACACATCACAGATACGCAGTATTTT. Translating it yields CSVEHITDTQYF.

This clonotype was counted at least ten times. The rearrangement joins TRBV6-4 to TRBJ2-1; D is uncertain. Per the germline V gene, CDR1 is MRHNA and CDR2 is SNTAGT. The CDR3 is 13 residues long. Trimming removed 6 bases from V and 5 bases from J, with 11 bases in between. CDR3 in DNA: TGTGCCAGCAGCCCCGGTCCCAACAATGAGCAGTTCTTC. Amino acid sequence: CASSPGPNNEQFF.

This chain connects TRBV12-3 or TRBV12-4 to TRBJ2-7; D possibly corresponds to TRBD1 (5 bases). This CDR3 region has 12 residues. V shed 3 bases and J shed 6 bases, with 9 bases lying between them. In DNA form, the CDR3 reads TGTGCCAGCAGTTTGGCCAGGGCCGAGCAGTACTTC. Translating gives CASSLARAEQYF.

This clonotype was recorded a few times. The V gene is TRBV28, the J gene TRBJ2-1, with 14 bases identical to TRBD2. The germline gives CDR1 MDHEN, CDR2 SYDVKM. This CDR3 region has 16 residues. V was clipped by 7 bases and J by 6 bases; unmatched bases: 8. CDR3 sequence reads: CASTRAGTSGSNEQFF. The CDR3 nucleotides read TGTGCCAGCACCCGTGCCGGGACTAGCGGGAGCAATGAGCAGTTCTTC. The variable domain in full, completed from reference TRBV28 and TRBJ2-1, reads DVKVTQSSRYLVKRTGEKVFLECVQDMDHENMFWYRQDPGLGLRLIYFSYDVKMKEKGDIPEGYSVSREKKERFSLILESASTNQTSMYLCASTRAGTSGSNEQFFGPGTRLTVL.

This clonotype was observed a handful of times. This chain links TRBV9 with TRBJ2-1, with TRBD2 matching over 7 bases. This CDR3 comprises 14 residues. CDR1 and CDR2 from the germline V gene are SGDLS and YYNGEE. After removal of 0 bases from V and 5 bases from J, the junction contained 2 bases not matched to a gene. CDR3 residues: CASSVGAGNNEQFF. The CDR3 DNA reads TGTGCCAGCAGCGTAGGAGCGGGAAACAATGAGCAGTTCTTC.

The V and J genes are TRBV4-2 and TRBJ2-1, with D possibly matching TRBD2 (6 bases). V gave up 0 bases and J gave up 9 bases, with 15 bases separating them. The CDR3 loop spans 15 amino acids. Germline assignment: CDR1 LGHNA and CDR2 YNFKEQ. The CDR3 loop is CASSQEAGTRSEQFF. Written as DNA, the CDR3 is TGTGCCAGCAGCCAAGAGGCGGGGACTCGCAGTGAGCAGTTCTTC.

The V gene is TRBV11-2, the J gene TRBJ2-3; tentatively, D is TRBD1 (6 bases). Germline CDR1 SGHAT, CDR2 FQNNGV. V was trimmed by 0 bases and J by 4 bases, leaving 11 bases between them. The CDR3 is made up of 15 amino acids. The CDR3 region has the DNA TGTGCCAGCAGCTTAGAGGTGGGGGCAGCAGATACGCAGTATTTT. Its translation is CASSLEVGAADTQYF.

This clonotype was detected a few times. CDR3 sequence reads: CASSPRSGSRETQYF. In DNA form, the CDR3 reads TGTGCCAGCTCACCACGGAGCGGGAGTCGGGAGACCCAGTACTTC. This chain joins TRBV18 and TRBJ2-5; TRBD2 matches 8 bases. Germline V gives CDR1 KGHSH, CDR2 LQKENI. The CDR3 runs 15 residues. The V segment lost 1 base and the J segment 5 bases; nucleotides outside the gene matches: 6.

This clonotype was seen ten or more times. V is TRBV29-1 and J is TRBJ1-5; tentative D call: TRBD1 (5 bases). Germline lookup yields CDR1 SQVTM and CDR2 ANQGSEA. The CDR3 loop spans 17 amino acids. The V end lost 0 bases, the J end lost 2 bases, and 17 bases lay between the germline ends. The CDR3 is CSVEDRDSKRGNQPQHF. The CDR3 nucleotides read TGCAGCGTTGAAGATCGGGACTCAAAAAGGGGCAATCAGCCCCAGCATTTT.

This clonotype has just a few counts. V usage is TRBV9 and J usage is TRBJ2-2, with TRBD1 identical over 8 bases. Unmatched junction bases numbered 9, after V lost 4 bases and J lost 4 bases. The length of the CDR3 is 16 residues. The germline V gene encodes CDR1 SGDLS and CDR2 YYNGEE. CDR3 region: CASSTRTGKATGELFF. CDR3 nucleotides: TGTGCCAGCAGCACCCGGACAGGGAAGGCCACCGGGGAGCTGTTTTTT.

The V gene is TRBV6-6, the J gene TRBJ1-1; tentative D call: TRBD1 (6 bases). This CDR3 is 13 amino acids long. V was trimmed by 9 bases and J by 1 base, leaving 12 bases between them. Germline V CDR1 and CDR2: MNHNY, SVGAGI (reference sequence). The CDR3 DNA reads as TGTGCCAGTGCGAGACAGGCGAACACTGAAGCTTTCTTT. This sequence encodes CASARQANTEAFF.

This clonotype was picked up a small number of times. V usage is TRBV7-3 and J usage is TRBJ2-7; D gene ambiguous. The CDR3 runs to 14 residues. Trimming removed 5 bases from V and 5 bases from J, with 16 bases in between. The germline CDR1 and CDR2 sequences are SGHTA and FQGTGA. Here the CDR3 reads CASSPTFASDEQYF. The CDR3 coding sequence is TGTGCCAGCAGCCCCACGTTCGCCTCGGACGAGCAGTACTTC.

This clonotype showed up just a few times. The chain couples TRBV29-1 to TRBJ2-2; either TRBD1 or TRBD2 may fit D (5 bases each). CDR1 is SQVTM and CDR2 is ANQGSEA in the germline V gene. The CDR3 runs 13 residues. The germline V and J ends were trimmed by 7 bases and 4 bases, with 13 bases remaining between them. The CDR3 DNA sequence: TGCAGCGCGCAGGGTGAGGGCACCGGGGAGCTGTTTTTT. Protein: CSAQGEGTGELFF.

At least ten counts were recorded for this clonotype. The genes are TRBV24-1 and TRBJ1-5; D not certain. The V and J ends lost 3 bases and 3 bases respectively, with 8 bases between them. The CDR3 spans 14 residues. Germline V lookup: CDR1 KGHDR, CDR2 SFDVKD. The CDR3 reads CATSDDTFNQPQHF. In DNA form, the CDR3 reads TGTGCCACCAGTGATGACACTTTCAATCAGCCCCAGCATTTT.

This chain uses TRBV9 with TRBJ2-2; 7 bases are a match to TRBD1. Unmatched junction bases numbered 6, after V lost 0 bases and J lost 1 base. Germline loops: CDR1 SGDLS, CDR2 YYNGEE. This CDR3 is built from 17 residues. In nucleotides, the CDR3 is TGTGCCAGCAGCGTAGACCCGAGGACAGGGAACACCGGGGAGCTGTTTTTT. Its protein is CASSVDPRTGNTGELFF.

The sample holds a few counts of this clonotype. V gene TRBV20-1 combines with J gene TRBJ1-1; D gene uncertain. V was trimmed by 6 bases and J by 4 bases, leaving 15 bases between them. This CDR3 is built from 13 residues. Germline CDR1 reads DFQATT; CDR2 reads SNEGSKA (reference sequence). DNA of the CDR3: TGCAGTGCCCTGGACCCTGTGGCCACTGAAGCTTTCTTT. This codes for CSALDPVATEAFF.

This clonotype was counted at least ten times. The V call is TRBV7-9, the J call TRBJ2-2, with D perhaps TRBD2 (6 bases). The CDR3 is made up of 18 amino acids. V was shortened by 5 bases and J by 5 bases, with 24 bases between the two germline ends. Germline lookup yields CDR1 SEHNR and CDR2 FQNEAQ (reference sequence). For the CDR3, the DNA is TGTGCCAGCAGCCAAACCCAGGCGCGGGGTCGTAGAACCGGGGAGCTGTTTTTT. Translating it yields CASSQTQARGRRTGELFF.

This clonotype occurred a few times. The V call is TRBV3-1, the J call TRBJ1-2; D unclear. From germline, CDR1 is LGHDT and CDR2 YNNKEL (reference sequence). V lost 2 bases to trimming and J lost 4 bases, with 8 bases between them. The length of the CDR3 is 13 residues. In nucleotides, the CDR3 is TGTGCCAGCAGCCAAAACCTGGGCTATGGCTACACCTTC. Protein: CASSQNLGYGYTF.